Listed here are 15 T cell receptor beta chains from one sample, sequenced in a study of radiotherapy plus CTLA-4 blockade in lung cancer. The table came from immunoSEQ multiplex PCR; TCRdb's copy has only in-frame clones and leaves some out. The sample yields roughly 90,000 clones, roughly 80% seen once. Source: peripheral blood, taken from a patient treated with radiotherapy plus ipilimumab. The receptors stem from a human donor with non-small cell lung cancer that progressed on radiotherapy plus ipilimumab.

This clone occurred once. The chain combines TRBV29-1 with TRBJ2-5; 10 nucleotides align to TRBD2. Germline trimming cut 7 bases from V and 2 bases from J; bases unmatched to any gene: 7. CDR1 and CDR2 (germline): SQVTM, ANQGSEA. The CDR3 is 14 amino acids. The CDR3 spells CSAGGTSAQETQYF. In DNA, the CDR3 is TGCAGCGCCGGAGGGACTAGCGCACAAGAGACCCAGTACTTC.

V is TRBV4-1 and J is TRBJ2-1; D call uncertain. Germline-derived CDR1 and CDR2 are MGHRA and YSYEKL. The CDR3 runs to 14 residues. The germline V and J ends were trimmed by 1 base and 7 bases, with 11 bases remaining between them. The CDR3 nucleotides are TGCGCCAGCAGCCAAGTTGGAGAACGTAATGAGCAGTTCTTC. Protein sequence: CASSQVGERNEQFF.

Only a few counts were recorded for this clone. The chain is built from TRBV5-4 and TRBJ2-2; a weak D match, TRBD1 (6 bases). This CDR3 contains 14 residues. The V gene lost 0 bases and the J gene lost 5 bases, with 8 bases spanning the gap. Germline V gives CDR1 SGHNT, CDR2 YYREEE (reference sequence). The CDR3 nucleotides read TGTGCCAGCAGCTTGGGACAGGTGACCGGGGAGCTGTTTTTT. This codes for CASSLGQVTGELFF.

The CDR3 loop reads CASSRFGNNEQFF. CDR3 nucleotides: TGTGCCAGCAGCCGCTTCGGCAACAATGAGCAGTTCTTC. This chain uses TRBV14 with TRBJ2-1, with D unresolved. The CDR3 has 13 amino acids. Trimming left V 4 bases short and J 5 bases short, with 9 bases between. CDR1 and CDR2 (germline): SGHDN, FVKESK.

This chain joins TRBV6-5 and TRBJ1-1; maybe TRBD1 (6 bases). V dropped 8 bases and J dropped 3 bases, with 13 bases sitting between them. Germline CDR1 and CDR2: MNHEY and SVGAGI. The CDR3 is 13 residues long. CDR3 coding DNA: TGTGCCAGCGGAGGGGGGACCGACACTGAAGCTTTCTTT. Its translation is CASGGGTDTEAFF.

This clone was found once. The chain recombines TRBV6-5 with TRBJ2-7; possibly TRBD1 for D (6 bases). The germline CDR1 and CDR2 sequences are MNHEY and SVGAGI. Trimming left V 0 bases short and J 7 bases short, with 16 bases between. The CDR3 consists of 15 residues. The CDR3 coding sequence is TGTGCCAGCAGTTACTCGTCTACAGGGTCGTATGAGCAGTACTTC. This sequence encodes CASSYSSTGSYEQYF.

This clone has a handful of counts. This chain connects TRBV6-6 to TRBJ2-7; possible D gene TRBD1, 5 bases. The CDR3 is 14 amino acids. Germline V gene lookup returns CDR1 MNHNY and CDR2 SVGAGI (reference sequence). Trimming pared 6 bases from V and 2 bases from J, leaving 14 bases between. CDR3 bases: TGTGCCAGCAGGAAAAGGACACCTGCCTACGAGCAGTACTTC. Protein product: CASRKRTPAYEQYF.

J is TRBJ2-3 and V is TRBV7-9; 8 bases are a match to TRBD2. Germline V lookup: CDR1 SEHNR, CDR2 FQNEAQ (reference sequence). The CDR3 covers 15 residues. J gave up 6 bases and V 0 bases, and 5 bases lay outside the gene matches. CDR3 nucleotide sequence: TGTGCCAGCAGCTTAGCGGCGGGAGGATGGGATACGCAGTATTTT. The encoded protein is CASSLAAGGWDTQYF.

CDR3 region: CASSKEHMNTEAFF. The CDR3 coding sequence is TGTGCCAGCAGCAAGGAACACATGAACACTGAAGCTTTCTTT. The V call is TRBV6-4, the J call TRBJ1-1; unclear D gene. CDR3 size: 14 residues. With 6 bases removed from V and 0 bases from J, the gap between germline ends came to 11 bases. Germline loops: CDR1 MRHNA, CDR2 SNTAGT.

The chain links TRBV7-2 to TRBJ2-1, with 8 bases matching TRBD1. Germline V gives CDR1 SGHTA, CDR2 FQGNSA. This CDR3 has 12 residues. J was trimmed by 13 bases and V by 1 base; bases with no gene match: 3. The CDR3 DNA reads TGTGCCAGCAGCTTAGGGACAGGGACACAGTTCTTC. This encodes CASSLGTGTQFF.

V gene TRBV5-1 combines with J gene TRBJ1-3, with D unresolved. The CDR3 sequence is 15 residues long. Trimming pared 4 bases from V and 0 bases from J, leaving 11 bases between. Germline V gene lookup returns CDR1 SGHRS and CDR2 YFSETQ. The CDR3 protein is CASSLDGDSGNTIYF. CDR3 coding DNA: TGCGCCAGCAGCCTCGACGGTGACTCTGGAAACACCATATATTTT.

The V and J genes are TRBV2 and TRBJ1-2; 7 nucleotides match TRBD1. This CDR3 is built from 13 residues. Trimming removed 4 bases from V and 4 bases from J; junction bases left unmatched: 3. Germline V gene data show CDR1 as SNHLY and CDR2 as FYNNEI. CDR3 nucleotides: TGTGCCAGCAGTGCGACAGGGCGCTATGGCTACACCTTC. It specifies CASSATGRYGYTF.

This clone occurred once. V is TRBV9 and J is TRBJ2-7; D call uncertain. Germline values: CDR1 SGDLS, CDR2 YYNGEE. The CDR3 is made up of 14 amino acids. Trimming left V 4 bases short and J 7 bases short, with 18 bases between. This chain's CDR3 is CASSPAVPTSEQYF. The CDR3 DNA is TGTGCCAGCAGCCCTGCCGTTCCCACCTCGGAGCAGTACTTC.

The table lists this clone with a count of one. The CDR3 sequence is CASSPGGLPGGTYNEQFF. CDR3 nucleotide sequence: TGTGCCAGCAGCCCTGGCGGGTTACCAGGAGGGACCTACAATGAGCAGTTCTTC. The chain is built from TRBV11-3 and TRBJ2-1, with TRBD2 as a possible D gene (6 bases). The germline V gene has CDR1 SGHNT and CDR2 YENEEA. V gave up 5 bases and J gave up 2 bases, with 22 bases separating them. There are 18 residues in the CDR3. The complete variable domain, with remaining parts taken from reference TRBV11-3 and TRBJ2-1, reads EAGVVQSPRYKIIEKKQPVAFWCNPISGHNTLYWYLQNLGQGPELLIRYENEEAVDDSQLPKDRFSAERLKGVDSTLKIQPAELGDSAVYLCASSPGGLPGGTYNEQFFGPGTRLTVL.

The chain employs TRBV18 and TRBJ2-1, with a weak D call TRBD2 (7 bases). Germline V gives CDR1 KGHSH, CDR2 LQKENI. CDR3 length equals 17 residues. Deletions cut 1 base from V and 9 bases from J, with 22 bases between. This chain's CDR3 is CASSPLWGGVGSGEQFF. The CDR3 DNA reads TGTGCCAGCTCACCACTATGGGGGGGCGTAGGTTCGGGTGAGCAGTTCTTC. Supplemented by reference TRBV18 and TRBJ2-1, the full variable domain reads NAGVMQNPRHLVRRRGQEARLRCSPMKGHSHVYWYRQLPEEGLKFMVYLQKENIIDESGMPKERFSAEFPKEGPSILRIQQVVRGDSAAYFCASSPLWGGVGSGEQFFGPGTRLTVL.